Listed below are T cell receptor beta chains from one sample, sequenced in a study of T cells in Graves' hyperthyroidism and ophthalmopathy. MiXCR, run by TCRdb on the multiplex PCR reads, gives a single entry per CDR3 protein. The sample has about 350,000 distinct CDR3 sequences, around 14% seen once. The material sequenced was blood. The receptors derive from a woman aged 25 to 39 with Graves' hyperthyroidism. Both conserved end residues are part of each CDR3. Each record gives: D gene, V gene, clone size, J gene, CDR3 DNA, CDR3 protein. A D gene is named only where the DNA matches it firmly. The listing skips clone size in some rows; elsewhere it reads once, few, many or a size class.

d_call: -; v_call: TRBV3-1; clone_size: -; j_call: TRBJ2-1; cdr3_nt: TGTGCCAGCAGCCAAGATCTAGTGAATGAGCAGTTCTTC; cdr3_aa: CASSQDLVNEQFF
d_call: TRBD2; v_call: TRBV9; clone_size: many; j_call: TRBJ2-3; cdr3_nt: TGTGCCAGCAGTAGGAGGGCTAGCGGGCTAAGCACAGATACGCAGTATTTT; cdr3_aa: CASSRRASGLSTDTQYF
d_call: -; v_call: TRBV28; clone_size: many; j_call: TRBJ1-5; cdr3_nt: TGTGCCAGCAGTGTTACAGCGGCGGAGCCCCAGCATTTT; cdr3_aa: CASSVTAAEPQHF
d_call: TRBD2; v_call: TRBV2; clone_size: many; j_call: TRBJ2-7; cdr3_nt: TGTGCCAGCAGAAACCCCGGGACTAGCGGTTACGAGCAGTACTTC; cdr3_aa: CASRNPGTSGYEQYF
d_call: TRBD1; v_call: TRBV20-1; clone_size: many; j_call: TRBJ1-4; cdr3_nt: TGCAGTGCTAGCCACGCAGGGGGACCTGAAAAACTGTTTTTT; cdr3_aa: CSASHAGGPEKLFF
d_call: TRBD1; v_call: TRBV11-2; clone_size: many; j_call: TRBJ2-7; cdr3_nt: TGTGCCAGCAGCATACCGGGACAGGGGGTGCGGGAGCAGTACTTC; cdr3_aa: CASSIPGQGVREQYF
d_call: TRBD1; v_call: TRBV7-9; clone_size: many; j_call: TRBJ2-7; cdr3_nt: TGTGCCAGCAGCCCCGGACAGGGCGCTACCTACGAGCAGTACTTC; cdr3_aa: CASSPGQGATYEQYF
d_call: -; v_call: TRBV30; clone_size: few; j_call: TRBJ2-7; cdr3_nt: TGTGCCGGGGAAGGTGGGGCCTTCGAGCAGTACTTC; cdr3_aa: CAGEGGAFEQYF
d_call: -; v_call: TRBV2; clone_size: many; j_call: TRBJ2-2; cdr3_nt: TGTGCCATCTCCCAGGGATGGGACACCGGGGAGCTGTTTTTT; cdr3_aa: CAISQGWDTGELFF
d_call: -; v_call: TRBV20-1; clone_size: many; j_call: TRBJ2-1; cdr3_nt: TGCAGTGCTGGAGGGGAGAGCTCCTACAATGAGCAGTTCTTC; cdr3_aa: CSAGGESSYNEQFF
d_call: -; v_call: TRBV29-1; clone_size: few; j_call: TRBJ1-3; cdr3_nt: TGCAGCGTTGATCTCACCGGGTCTGGAAACACCATATATTTT; cdr3_aa: CSVDLTGSGNTIYF
d_call: -; v_call: TRBV10-1; clone_size: few; j_call: TRBJ2-3; cdr3_nt: TGCGCCAGCAGTGAATGGTCAACGGCAGATACGCAGTATTTT; cdr3_aa: CASSEWSTADTQYF
d_call: TRBD2; v_call: TRBV18; clone_size: -; j_call: TRBJ2-1; cdr3_nt: TGTGCCAGCTCACCACCGGGACTAGTGTTTGAGCAGTTCTTC; cdr3_aa: CASSPPGLVFEQFF
d_call: TRBD1; v_call: TRBV11-2; clone_size: many; j_call: TRBJ2-1; cdr3_nt: TGTGCCAGCAGCTTAGGATGGGGGGACAGGAACCACAATGAGCAGTTCTTC; cdr3_aa: CASSLGWGDRNHNEQFF
d_call: -; v_call: TRBV5-8; clone_size: many; j_call: TRBJ2-3; cdr3_nt: TGTGCCAGCAGCTTTGGGGTATCAGATACGCAGTATTTT; cdr3_aa: CASSFGVSDTQYF
d_call: -; v_call: TRBV20-1; clone_size: many; j_call: TRBJ1-1; cdr3_nt: TGCAGTGCTAGAGGGGATAGTGGGATGAACACTGAAGCTTTCTTT; cdr3_aa: CSARGDSGMNTEAFF
d_call: -; v_call: TRBV24-1; clone_size: -; j_call: TRBJ2-2; cdr3_nt: TGTGCCACCAGTGGAGGGGAGCTCGACACCGGGGAGCTGTTTTTT; cdr3_aa: CATSGGELDTGELFF
d_call: -; v_call: TRBV28; clone_size: -; j_call: TRBJ2-3; cdr3_nt: TGTGCCAGCAGTTCCTTAGAACCACAGATGCTCACAGATACGCAGTATTTT; cdr3_aa: CASSSLEPQMLTDTQYF
d_call: -; v_call: TRBV28; clone_size: -; j_call: TRBJ2-7; cdr3_nt: TGTGCCAGCTCACCACCGCCTAGGGATGGGTTCTACGAGCAGTACTTC; cdr3_aa: CASSPPPRDGFYEQYF
d_call: -; v_call: TRBV7-2; clone_size: -; j_call: TRBJ2-1; cdr3_nt: TGTGCCAGCAGCTTAGGACTGGATCGGGGGCAGTTCTTC; cdr3_aa: CASSLGLDRGQFF
d_call: TRBD1; v_call: TRBV9; clone_size: -; j_call: TRBJ2-5; cdr3_nt: TGTGCCAGCAGGGGACAGGGGGAAGAGACCCAGTACTTC; cdr3_aa: CASRGQGEETQYF
d_call: -; v_call: TRBV20-1; clone_size: -; j_call: TRBJ2-1; cdr3_nt: TGCAGTGCTAGAACTAATAGCGGACCCTCGCCTGAGCAGTTCTTC; cdr3_aa: CSARTNSGPSPEQFF
d_call: -; v_call: TRBV15; clone_size: few; j_call: TRBJ2-5; cdr3_nt: TGTGCCACCAGCGGGGGGCCCCGCTTGGGAGAGACCCAGTACTTC; cdr3_aa: CATSGGPRLGETQYF
d_call: -; v_call: TRBV9; clone_size: few; j_call: TRBJ2-6; cdr3_nt: TGTGCCAGCACGGAGGGGGCTCCCTCTGGGGCCAACGTCCTGACTTTC; cdr3_aa: CASTEGAPSGANVLTF
d_call: TRBD1; v_call: TRBV19; clone_size: few; j_call: TRBJ2-7; cdr3_nt: TGTGCCAGTAGCGGCACAGGGGGTTCATCCTCCTACGAGCAGTACTTC; cdr3_aa: CASSGTGGSSSYEQYF
d_call: TRBD1; v_call: TRBV7-9; clone_size: medium-sized; j_call: TRBJ2-5; cdr3_nt: TGTGCCAGCAGTTCTGACAGGGGGCCTGATCGGGAGACCCAGTACTTC; cdr3_aa: CASSSDRGPDRETQYF
d_call: TRBD1; v_call: TRBV12-3/TRBV12-4; clone_size: many; j_call: TRBJ1-1; cdr3_nt: TGTGCCAGCAGTCGCAGGGACAGGGAGCGAGTTGCTGAAGCTTTCTTT; cdr3_aa: CASSRRDRERVAEAFF
d_call: TRBD1; v_call: TRBV20-1; clone_size: many; j_call: TRBJ2-1; cdr3_nt: TGCAGTGCTATACTGGGACAGGGACCCTACAATGAGCAGTTCTTC; cdr3_aa: CSAILGQGPYNEQFF
d_call: -; v_call: TRBV9; clone_size: few; j_call: TRBJ1-1; cdr3_nt: TGTGCCAGCACTCCTTCCGGGCAGATGAACACTGAAGCTTTCTTT; cdr3_aa: CASTPSGQMNTEAFF
d_call: TRBD1; v_call: TRBV6-2/TRBV6-3; clone_size: many; j_call: TRBJ1-1; cdr3_nt: TGTGCCAGCAGCACAGGGGGCAAAAACACTGAAGCTTTCTTT; cdr3_aa: CASSTGGKNTEAFF
d_call: TRBD1; v_call: TRBV7-9; clone_size: many; j_call: TRBJ1-4; cdr3_nt: TGTGCCAGCAGACGCGAGGGACAGGGGGAAAAACTGTTTTTT; cdr3_aa: CASRREGQGEKLFF
d_call: -; v_call: TRBV28; clone_size: many; j_call: TRBJ1-1; cdr3_nt: TGTGCCAGCTACCAGGGCCCCACTGAAGCTTTCTTT; cdr3_aa: CASYQGPTEAFF
d_call: -; v_call: TRBV11-2; clone_size: many; j_call: TRBJ2-7; cdr3_nt: TGTGCCAGCAGCTTAGGTATAGCCGTCTACGAGCAGTACTTC; cdr3_aa: CASSLGIAVYEQYF
d_call: TRBD1; v_call: TRBV5-1; clone_size: many; j_call: TRBJ2-1; cdr3_nt: TGCGCCAGCAGCTTTAGGGAAACCGGGACAGGCTACAATGAGCAGTTCTTC; cdr3_aa: CASSFRETGTGYNEQFF
d_call: TRBD1; v_call: TRBV29-1; clone_size: many; j_call: TRBJ1-1; cdr3_nt: TGCAGCGTGGACAGGGGGGTGAACACTGAAGCTTTCTTT; cdr3_aa: CSVDRGVNTEAFF
d_call: -; v_call: TRBV10-3; clone_size: many; j_call: TRBJ2-7; cdr3_nt: TGTGCCATCAGTGTTGACGGGAGTTTCTACGAGCAGTACTTC; cdr3_aa: CAISVDGSFYEQYF
d_call: TRBD2; v_call: TRBV4-3; clone_size: -; j_call: TRBJ2-7; cdr3_nt: TGCGCCAGCAGCCAAGATCCAGCGGGAGGAACTACGGAGCAGTACTTC; cdr3_aa: CASSQDPAGGTTEQYF
d_call: TRBD1; v_call: TRBV4-1; clone_size: -; j_call: TRBJ1-5; cdr3_nt: TGCGCCAGCAGGCAAGACAGGGGGAGCAATCAGCCCCAGCATTTT; cdr3_aa: CASRQDRGSNQPQHF
d_call: -; v_call: TRBV15; clone_size: -; j_call: TRBJ1-1; cdr3_nt: TGTGCCACCAGCAGAGGTATACGACGGCCTGAAGCTTTCTTT; cdr3_aa: CATSRGIRRPEAFF
d_call: -; v_call: TRBV14; clone_size: -; j_call: TRBJ2-1; cdr3_nt: TGTGCCAGCAGCCAAAATCACGCATACAATGAGCAGTTCTTC; cdr3_aa: CASSQNHAYNEQFF
d_call: -; v_call: TRBV6-1; clone_size: many; j_call: TRBJ1-1; cdr3_nt: TGTGCCAGCCCCCTACAGGGGAACACTGAAGCTTTCTTT; cdr3_aa: CASPLQGNTEAFF
d_call: -; v_call: TRBV14; clone_size: -; j_call: TRBJ2-7; cdr3_nt: TGTGCCAGCAGCTGGGGGCGTTCCGGCGAGCAGTACTTC; cdr3_aa: CASSWGRSGEQYF
d_call: TRBD1; v_call: TRBV20-1; clone_size: many; j_call: TRBJ2-1; cdr3_nt: TGCAGTGCTACCATGACAGGGGGCGCATCATACAATGAGCAGTTCTTC; cdr3_aa: CSATMTGGASYNEQFF